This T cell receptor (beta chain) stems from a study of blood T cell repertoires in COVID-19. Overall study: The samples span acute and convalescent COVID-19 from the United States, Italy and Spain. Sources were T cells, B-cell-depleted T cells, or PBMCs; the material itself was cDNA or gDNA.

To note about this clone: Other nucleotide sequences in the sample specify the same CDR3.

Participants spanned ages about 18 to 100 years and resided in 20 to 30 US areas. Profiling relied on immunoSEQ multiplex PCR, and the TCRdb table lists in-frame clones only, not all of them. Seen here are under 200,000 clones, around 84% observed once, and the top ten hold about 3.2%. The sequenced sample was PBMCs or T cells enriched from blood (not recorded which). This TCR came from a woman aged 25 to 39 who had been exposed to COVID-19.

CDR3 sequence reads: CASSLGGSYNEQFF. DNA for the CDR3: TGTGCCAGCAGTTTGGGGGGGTCCTACAATGAGCAGTTCTTC. V is TRBV27 and J is TRBJ2-1, with 7 bases identical to TRBD2. The CDR3 has 14 amino acids. The V gene's germline CDR1 is MNHEY and CDR2 SMNVEV (reference sequence). Trimming at V came to 3 bases and at J to 1 base, leaving 0 bases not matched to a gene.